Below, one T cell receptor beta chain is given with its context. Its matching antigen is unknown. This record belongs to a study of T cell responses to AZD1222 COVID-19 vaccine. Assay used: immunoSEQ multiplex PCR; TCRdb lists only in-frame clones, some missing. The repertoire holds 80,000 to 90,000 clones, more than 75% seen once, with approximately 3% in the top ten. General study points: Scientists sampled the repertoires only once the peak T cell response had passed. Baseline seropositivity characterized only a handful of AZD1222 recipients. Regions left unmutated in variants are reportedly the target of nearly half of spike-specific TCRs.

The V and J ends lost 6 bases and 0 bases respectively, with 21 bases between them. Germline V gene sequence: CDR1 MNHNY, CDR2 SVGAGI (reference sequence). The CDR3 loop spans 18 amino acids. The clonotype comes from an adult in good health. This chain links TRBV6-6 with TRBJ2-1, with D possibly called TRBD1 or TRBD2 (5 bases each). Specimen: peripheral blood, collected on day 0 of AZD1222 vaccination. CDR3 protein: CASSRGVGDTSSYNEQFF. In nucleotides, the CDR3 is TGTGCCAGCAGCCGAGGGGTTGGCGACACAAGCTCCTACAATGAGCAGTTCTTC.